This entry is about one TCR beta chain. In the PCR, 60 Vbeta and 13 Jbeta primers were used. Measured with immunoSEQ multiplex PCR; TCRdb has only the in-frame clones, and not every one. The data hold tens of thousands of clones, with approximately 71% observed a single time. The sample originates from a study of cytomegalovirus exposure and HLA in healthy donors. V trimming: 1 base; J trimming: 3 bases; junction bases outside the gene matches: 9. Per the germline V gene, CDR1 is SEHNR and CDR2 is FQNEAQ (reference sequence). This CDR3 comprises 16 residues. Sequenced input: PBMCs. This receptor was obtained from a man in his fifties or sixties in good health and CMV-seropositive. This rearrangement joins TRBV7-9 to TRBJ2-7; TRBD1 matches 7 bases. CDR3 in DNA: TGTGCCAGCAGCTTAGTCCTCAGGGGGACCCGCTACGAGCAGTACTTC. Translated: CASSLVLRGTRYEQYF. The full variable domain, in which reference TRBV7-9 and TRBJ2-7 provide the parts outside the CDR3, is DTGVSQNPRHKITKRGQNVTFRCDPISEHNRLYWYRQTLGQGPEFLTYFQNEAQLEKSRLLSDRFSAERPKGSFSTLEIQRTEQGDSAMYLCASSLVLRGTRYEQYFGPGTRLTVT.